These 32 T cell receptor beta chains share one sample of origin, sequenced in a study of blood T cells in healthy people across ages. Alongside a J-beta primer mix, a sample-barcoded 5' primer served in a second PCR lasting about 7 to 11 cycles. A single record per CDR3 protein comes from TCRdb applying MiXCR to the 5' RACE reads. This table holds 1.5 million to 2 million distinct CDR3 sequences, about 28% found once. Sequenced sample: blood. The receptors here all came from a woman in her twenties or thirties in good health.

This clonotype occurred a few times. J is TRBJ2-1 and V is TRBV7-2; 8 bases map to TRBD2. The V gene end was trimmed by 1 base and the J gene end by 8 bases; junction bases not matched to a gene: 10. The CDR3 length is 16 residues. Germline lookup yields CDR1 SGHTA and CDR2 FQGNSA. The CDR3: CASSLVSTGGPHEQFF. The CDR3 DNA reads TGTGCCAGCAGCTTAGTCTCAACGGGGGGGCCCCATGAGCAGTTCTTC.

Details on this clonotype: It may be a read error: a sequence one base away is much more abundant. The chain is built from TRBV10-3 and TRBJ2-1; 10 nucleotides line up with TRBD2. CDR1 is ENHRY and CDR2 is SYGVKD in the germline V gene. The CDR3 totals 14 residues. This CDR3 is CAISASGGLNEQLF. In nucleotides, the CDR3 is TGTGCCATCAGTGCTAGCGGGGGCCTCAATGAGCAGCTCTTC.

Only a few counts were recorded for this clonotype. V gene TRBV7-2 combines with J gene TRBJ1-6; 7 bases match TRBD1. Germline CDR1 reads SGHTA; CDR2 reads FQGNSA. This CDR3 has 15 residues. V trimming: 2 bases; J trimming: 6 bases; junction bases outside the gene matches: 4. Here the CDR3 reads CASSLPGQVNSPLHF. DNA of the CDR3: TGTGCCAGCAGCTTACCCGGACAGGTTAATTCACCCCTCCACTTT. Full variable domain (remainder filled in from reference TRBV7-2 and TRBJ1-6): GAGVSQSPSNKVTEKGKDVELRCDPISGHTALYWYRQSLGQGLEFLIYFQGNSAPDKSGLPSDRFSAERTGGSVSTLTIQRTQQEDSAVYLCASSLPGQVNSPLHFGNGTRLTVT.

The V call is TRBV12-3 or TRBV12-4, the J call TRBJ2-5, with D perhaps matching TRBD1 (7 bases). The CDR3 consists of 13 residues. V lost 8 bases and J 5 bases, leaving 15 bases between the germline ends. The CDR3 is CASGPTGRETQYF. CDR3 DNA: TGTGCCAGCGGCCCGACAGGGAGGGAGACCCAGTACTTC.

This sequence joins TRBV5-6 and TRBJ2-1; TRBD2 matches 8 bases. V was pared by 1 base and J by 5 bases, with 5 bases of the junction left unmatched. Germline V gene sequence: CDR1 SGHDT, CDR2 YYEEEE. CDR3 length: 15 residues. The CDR3 is CASSLSGGNHNEQFF. The CDR3 DNA is TGTGCCAGCAGCTTGTCGGGAGGGAACCACAATGAGCAGTTCTTC.

As regards this clonotype: Given a much more abundant clone one base away, this may be a read error. The chain carries TRBV7-9 and TRBJ2-1, with D possibly matching TRBD2 (5 bases). This CDR3 contains 12 residues. Germline V gene lookup returns CDR1 SEHNR and CDR2 FQNEAQ (reference sequence). The CDR3 coding sequence is TGTACCAGCAGTAGTAGCGTCAATGAGCAGTTCTTC. Protein: CTSSSSVNEQFF.

The gene calls are TRBV7-3 and TRBJ2-7; D assignment may be TRBD1 or TRBD2 (5 bases each). CDR3 length: 15 residues. Germline CDR1 and CDR2: SGHTA and FQGTGA. V shed 2 bases and J shed 0 bases, with 11 bases lying between them. This chain's CDR3 is CASSLRGDSSYEQYF. In nucleotides, the CDR3 is TGTGCCAGCAGCTTACGGGGCGACAGCTCCTACGAGCAGTACTTC. The variable domain in full, completed from reference TRBV7-3 and TRBJ2-7, reads GAGVSQTPSNKVTEKGKYVELRCDPISGHTALYWYRQSLGQGPEFLIYFQGTGAADDSGLPNDRFFAVRPEGSVSTLKIQRTERGDSAVYLCASSLRGDSSYEQYFGPGTRLTVT.

At least ten counts were recorded for this clonotype. The CDR3 DNA reads TGCAGCGTTGGGCCGGCCAGGAACACTGAAGCTTTCTTT. Its protein product is CSVGPARNTEAFF. The chain couples TRBV29-1 to TRBJ1-1; D not certain. Germline V gene lookup returns CDR1 SQVTM and CDR2 ANQGSEA. Trimming took 4 bases from V and 1 from J, leaving 10 bases between them. The CDR3 consists of 13 residues. Drawing the rest from reference TRBV29-1 and TRBJ1-1, the complete variable domain is SAVISQKPSRDICQRGTSLTIQCQVDSQVTMMFWYRQQPGQSLTLIATANQGSEATYESGFVIDKFPISRPNLTFSTLTVSNMSPEDSSIYLCSVGPARNTEAFFGQGTRLTVV.

About this clonotype: One end of the junction varies from germline; a read error may be responsible. The V call is TRBV7-3, the J call TRBJ2-2; the D is unclear. The CDR3 totals 12 residues. Germline assignment: CDR1 SGHTA and CDR2 FQGTGA. CDR3 coding DNA: TGTGCCGGCAGTTCAGTCACCGGGGAGCTGTTTTTT. This codes for CAGSSVTGELFF.

As regards this clonotype: A junction boundary mismatches the germline segment, possibly from a read error. The chain employs TRBV5-1 and TRBJ1-4; a weak D match, TRBD1 (5 bases). CDR3 length: 16 amino acids. The germline CDR1 and CDR2 sequences are SGHRS and YFSETQ. CDR3 residues: CVSSLNRPATNEKLFF. The CDR3 bases are TGCGTCAGCAGCTTAAACAGGCCCGCAACTAATGAAAAACTGTTTTTT.

This clonotype was counted between two and nine times. Mismatch with germline at one junction end may stem from a read error. V usage is TRBV11-2 and J usage is TRBJ1-1; tentative D call: TRBD1 (5 bases). In germline, CDR1 is SGHAT, CDR2 FQNNGV. This CDR3 is 14 amino acids long. Here the CDR3 DNA reads TGTGCCAGCAGCCATGGGGGGTTGAAGACTGAAGCTTTCTTT. Encoded protein: CASSHGGLKTEAFF.

The CDR3 region has the DNA TGCAGCGTTGTACGAGCCAACTATGGCTACACCTTC. Its protein product is CSVVRANYGYTF. V usage is TRBV29-1 and J usage is TRBJ1-2; D uncertain. Germline CDR1 reads SQVTM; CDR2 reads ANQGSEA. This CDR3 is 12 amino acids long. Trimming removed 4 bases from V and 2 bases from J, with 8 bases in between.

This clonotype has a handful of counts. The junction differs from germline at one of its ends, possibly a read error. The rearrangement joins TRBV20-1 to TRBJ2-7; TRBD2 matches 7 bases. The CDR3 has 14 amino acids. Germline V CDR1 and CDR2: DFQATT, SNEGSKA (reference sequence). CDR3 region: CGARDLAVSYEQYF. The CDR3 coding sequence is TGCGGTGCTAGAGACCTAGCGGTCTCCTACGAGCAGTACTTC.

This clonotype showed up just a few times. The genes are TRBV7-9 and TRBJ1-5; TRBD1 matches 9 bases. The J segment lost 8 bases and the V segment lost 5 bases, leaving 13 bases of the junction unmatched. The CDR3 is 16 residues long. Germline-derived CDR1 and CDR2 are SEHNR and FQNEAQ (reference sequence). The CDR3 region is CASSLSTGGLIKPQHF. CDR3 DNA sequence: TGTGCCAGCAGCCTATCGACAGGGGGTCTAATCAAGCCCCAGCATTTT.

This clonotype was counted a few times. The V and J genes are TRBV7-2 and TRBJ2-7; 12 nucleotides match TRBD2. There are 16 residues in the CDR3. Germline loops: CDR1 SGHTA, CDR2 FQGNSA. V lost 5 bases and J lost 3; bases outside the gene matches: 8. The CDR3 is CASSQRGLAGRYEQYF. CDR3 DNA: TGTGCCAGCAGCCAGCGAGGACTAGCGGGACGCTACGAGCAGTACTTC.

The chain links TRBV7-2 to TRBJ2-1; no reliable D call. CDR1 and CDR2 from the germline V gene are SGHTA and FQGNSA. The CDR3 sequence is 17 residues long. Trimming cost V 0 bases and J 1 base, with 13 bases left between them. The CDR3 loop reads CASSLALISRSYNEQFF. The CDR3 coding sequence is TGTGCCAGCAGCTTAGCGTTAATTAGCAGATCCTACAATGAGCAGTTCTTC. Using reference TRBV7-2 and TRBJ2-1 for the parts outside the CDR3, the full variable domain is GAGVSQSPSNKVTEKGKDVELRCDPISGHTALYWYRQSLGQGLEFLIYFQGNSAPDKSGLPSDRFSAERTGGSVSTLTIQRTQQEDSAVYLCASSLALISRSYNEQFFGPGTRLTVL.

A few counts support this clonotype. The chain couples TRBV12-3 or TRBV12-4 to TRBJ1-2; D unclear. The CDR3 totals 13 residues. Trimming shortened V by 6 bases and J by 8 bases, and 16 bases separated the two germline ends. CDR3 DNA sequence: TGTGCCAGCAGCCCCCTAAACGGCAGGGGCTACACCTTC. Amino acid sequence: CASSPLNGRGYTF.

For the CDR3, the DNA is TGTGCCAGTAATCAGGGGGCTCGCAATCAGCCCCAGCATTTT. It is translated as CASNQGARNQPQHF. The chain links TRBV19 to TRBJ1-5; 8 bases agree with TRBD1. The CDR3 has 14 residues. The V gene's germline CDR1 is LNHDA and CDR2 SQIVND (reference sequence). Germline trimming cut 7 bases from V and 2 bases from J; bases unmatched to any gene: 4.

This clonotype has ten or more counts. The chain joins TRBV29-1 to TRBJ1-2; D call uncertain. CDR3 size: 8 residues. Germline CDR1 is SQVTM and CDR2 is ANQGSEA. The V gene lost 4 bases and the J gene lost 8 bases, with 2 bases spanning the gap. CDR3 nucleotide sequence: TGCAGCGTTGGGGGCTACACCTTC. The encoded protein is CSVGGYTF.

This clonotype occurred many times. V gene TRBV7-9 combines with J gene TRBJ2-3; D is possibly TRBD2 (5 bases). The CDR3 covers 12 residues. The V gene's germline CDR1 is SEHNR and CDR2 FQNEAQ (reference sequence). The V and J ends lost 5 bases and 12 bases respectively, with 15 bases between them. Here the CDR3 DNA reads TGTGCCAGCAGCATAGATCTCGGACTCCAGTATTTT. Its translation is CASSIDLGLQYF.

The chain recombines TRBV29-1 with TRBJ2-4; D possibly corresponds to TRBD1 (6 bases). This CDR3 has 15 amino acids. V was clipped by 4 bases and J by 1 base, with 14 bases between them. Per germline, CDR1 SQVTM and CDR2 ANQGSEA. The CDR3 region is CSVGGPGLAKNIQYF. The CDR3 nucleotides read TGCAGCGTTGGGGGGCCAGGGTTGGCCAAAAACATTCAGTACTTC. Full variable domain (missing parts from reference TRBV29-1 and TRBJ2-4): SAVISQKPSRDICQRGTSLTIQCQVDSQVTMMFWYRQQPGQSLTLIATANQGSEATYESGFVIDKFPISRPNLTFSTLTVSNMSPEDSSIYLCSVGGPGLAKNIQYFGAGTRLSVL.

This clonotype has more than one count but fewer than ten. An end of the junction differs from the germline gene, which may be a read error. The rearrangement joins TRBV7-9 to TRBJ2-7; perhaps TRBD1 as D (6 bases). The germline CDR1 and CDR2 sequences are SEHNR and FQNEAQ (reference sequence). This CDR3 has 17 amino acids. The CDR3 region has the DNA TGTGCTAGCAGTGATCGGGACACCACAAGGCCGTCCTACGAGCAGTACTTC. Protein: CASSDRDTTRPSYEQYF.

This clonotype was counted between two and nine times. This chain uses TRBV12-3 or TRBV12-4 with TRBJ1-2, with a tentative D call TRBD1 (5 bases). The V end was cut by 4 bases, the J end by 8 bases, with 17 bases between. CDR3 length: 14 amino acids. The CDR3: CASSSRTGGGGYTF. CDR3 DNA sequence: TGTGCCAGCAGTTCCAGGACGGGGGGAGGCGGCTACACCTTC.

This clonotype was observed a handful of times. J is TRBJ2-5 and V is TRBV10-3, with 13 nucleotides matching TRBD2. This CDR3 contains 14 residues. Germline CDR1 is ENHRY and CDR2 is SYGVKD. Germline trimming cut 10 bases from V and 2 bases from J; bases unmatched to any gene: 4. Here the CDR3 DNA reads TGTGCCACCCGGACTAGCGGGGGACAAGAGACCCAGTACTTC. Amino acids: CATRTSGGQETQYF.

This chain uses TRBV4-2 with TRBJ1-2, with 8 nucleotides matching TRBD1. The CDR3 extends over 15 amino acids. The germline V gene encodes CDR1 LGHNA and CDR2 YNFKEQ. Germline trimming cut 1 base from V and 8 bases from J; bases unmatched to any gene: 9. The CDR3 region is CASSQGVTGEEGYTF. CDR3 nucleotides: TGTGCCAGCAGCCAAGGGGTGACAGGGGAAGAGGGCTACACCTTC.

A note on this clonotype: Mismatch with germline at one junction end may stem from a read error. The rearrangement uses TRBV20-1 and TRBJ2-1; TRBD2 matches at 7 bases. The germline gives CDR1 DFQATT, CDR2 SNEGSKA (reference sequence). There are 15 residues in the CDR3. The CDR3 nucleotides are TGCAGTGCTAGAGGAGGAGCGGGATCGGGCAATAAGCAGTTCTTC. Translation: CSARGGAGSGNKQFF.

This clonotype has just a few counts. The rearrangement links TRBV13 to TRBJ1-5, with TRBD1 matching 9 bases. The CDR3 extends over 14 amino acids. V was pared by 5 bases and J by 5 bases, with 4 bases of the junction left unmatched. The germline gives CDR1 PRHDT, CDR2 FYEKMQ (reference sequence). Here the CDR3 DNA reads TGTGCCAGCAGCATGGGACAGGGCGATCAGCCCCAGCATTTT. Translating it yields CASSMGQGDQPQHF.

The chain has TRBV6-1 and TRBJ2-5; 8 bases are shared with TRBD1. CDR1 is MNHNS and CDR2 is SASEGT in the germline V gene. There are 16 residues in the CDR3. The V gene end was trimmed by 2 bases and the J gene end by 1 base; junction bases not matched to a gene: 6. CDR3 in amino acids: CASSEPYRGFQETQYF. CDR3 sequence (DNA): TGTGCCAGCAGTGAACCTTACAGGGGGTTCCAAGAGACCCAGTACTTC.

V gene TRBV7-2 combines with J gene TRBJ1-1; weak D call: TRBD1 (5 bases). Per the germline V gene, CDR1 is SGHTA and CDR2 is FQGNSA. CDR3 length: 15 amino acids. The germline V and J ends were trimmed by 1 base and 1 base, with 10 bases remaining between them. The CDR3: CASSLERDSNTEAFF. The CDR3 DNA follows: TGTGCCAGCAGCTTAGAAAGGGACTCGAACACTGAAGCTTTCTTT.

The chain couples TRBV27 to TRBJ2-1, with 10 positions matching TRBD2. The CDR3 runs to 16 residues. V shed 4 bases and J 6 bases; nucleotides not matched to a gene: 9. Germline V gene lookup returns CDR1 MNHEY and CDR2 SMNVEV (reference sequence). The CDR3 here is CASSSQTSGAPNEQFF. Here the CDR3 DNA reads TGTGCCAGCAGTTCCCAAACTAGCGGGGCACCCAATGAGCAGTTCTTC.

Regarding this clonotype: This may arise from a read error, as a much more abundant clone is one base away. The CDR3 loop is CSVVRDSSPYEQYF. In DNA form, the CDR3 reads TGCAGCGTTGTACGCGACAGTAGCCCCTACGAGCAGTACTTC. The chain combines TRBV29-1 with TRBJ2-7, with a possible D match to TRBD1 (5 bases). V lost 4 bases, J lost 2 bases, and 15 bases lay in between. The germline V gene has CDR1 SQVTM and CDR2 ANQGSEA. The CDR3 totals 14 residues.

This clonotype was found many times. V is TRBV6-6 and J is TRBJ1-5, with D uncertain. The CDR3 has 15 amino acids. The V end was cut by 7 bases, the J end by 2 bases, with 15 bases between. Germline V gene data show CDR1 as MNHNY and CDR2 as SVGAGI (reference sequence). The CDR3 DNA follows: TGTGCCAGCACCCTAGGGCCCCAGGGCAATCAGCCCCAGCATTTT. It encodes CASTLGPQGNQPQHF.